This TCR beta chain is from a study of beta chain features in type 1 diabetes. Every isolated RNA sample was fully reverse transcribed, so sequencing captured expressed TCRB transcripts. Some clones are missing from TCRdb's copy, which holds only in-frame ones; the method was immunoSEQ multiplex PCR. The profile shows under 950,000 clones, roughly 17% of them singletons. With V trimmed by 0 bases and J by 8 bases, 9 bases remained unmatched. CDR3 size: 16 residues. CDR1 SGHNT and CDR2 YYREEE come from the germline V gene (reference sequence). This clone was picked up a small number of times. V and J are TRBV5-4 and TRBJ2-1, with TRBD1 identical over 9 bases. The specimen was naive CD4+ T cells from blood. The receptor was derived from a woman younger than 30 in good health. CDR3 bases: TGTGCCAGCAGCTTGGGCGGGACAGGGTGGGCGTATGAGCAGTTCTTC. Its translation: CASSLGGTGWAYEQFF.